Listed below are T cell receptor beta chains from one sample, sequenced in a study of T cell responses to AZD1222 COVID-19 vaccine. Some clones are missing from TCRdb's copy, which holds only in-frame ones; the method was immunoSEQ multiplex PCR. In the table there are some 180,000 clones, roughly 92% of which are singletons. The sequencing here drew on peripheral blood, taken on day 0 of AZD1222 vaccination. All receptors come from an adult in good health. CDR3s include the opening cysteine and the closing phenylalanine or tryptophan. Fields, in order: D gene, clone size, V gene, J gene, CDR3 protein, CDR3 DNA. D genes are given only for firm matches. Not every row has a clone size; where given, it reads once, few, many or a size class.

d_gene: .; abundance: .; v_gene: TRBV6-5; j_gene: TRBJ1-1; CDR3aa: CASSYPGREAFF; CDR3nt: TGTGCCAGCAGTTACCCGGGGCGAGAGGCTTTCTTT
d_gene: .; abundance: once; v_gene: TRBV7-9; j_gene: TRBJ1-6; CDR3aa: CASSYDSPLHF; CDR3nt: TGTGCCAGCAGCTACGATTCACCCCTCCACTTT
d_gene: .; abundance: .; v_gene: TRBV10-2; j_gene: TRBJ1-5; CDR3aa: CASSASDRVQPQHF; CDR3nt: TGCGCCAGCAGTGCCTCTGACAGAGTACAGCCCCAGCATTTT
d_gene: .; abundance: once; v_gene: TRBV5-1; j_gene: TRBJ1-3; CDR3aa: CASSLEAGRAGNTIYF; CDR3nt: TGCGCCAGCAGCTTGGAGGCCGGCAGGGCTGGAAACACCATATATTTT
d_gene: .; abundance: .; v_gene: TRBV18; j_gene: TRBJ1-5; CDR3aa: CASSPGQNQPQHF; CDR3nt: TGTGCCAGCTCGCCCGGACAGAATCAGCCCCAGCATTTT
d_gene: TRBD1; abundance: .; v_gene: TRBV18; j_gene: TRBJ2-2; CDR3aa: CASSARQGPTGELFF; CDR3nt: TGTGCCAGCTCAGCCAGACAGGGCCCCACCGGGGAGCTGTTTTTT
d_gene: TRBD1; abundance: .; v_gene: TRBV5-6; j_gene: TRBJ2-7; CDR3aa: CASSLEPTGAYEQYF; CDR3nt: TGTGCCAGCAGCTTGGAACCAACAGGGGCCTACGAGCAGTACTTC
d_gene: .; abundance: .; v_gene: TRBV10-1; j_gene: TRBJ2-7; CDR3aa: CASTLTSYEQYF; CDR3nt: TGCGCCAGCACCCTAACCTCCTACGAGCAGTACTTC
d_gene: .; abundance: .; v_gene: TRBV5-5; j_gene: TRBJ1-2; CDR3aa: CASSFRGAAGAYGYTF; CDR3nt: TGTGCCAGCAGCTTTCGGGGGGCGGCTGGCGCCTATGGCTACACCTTC
d_gene: .; abundance: .; v_gene: TRBV19; j_gene: TRBJ1-4; CDR3aa: CASIKGPGMEKLFF; CDR3nt: TGTGCCAGTATCAAGGGTCCAGGGATGGAAAAACTGTTTTTT
d_gene: TRBD1; abundance: .; v_gene: TRBV27; j_gene: TRBJ2-7; CDR3aa: CASSSHRGSYEQYF; CDR3nt: TGTGCCAGCAGTTCGCACAGGGGGTCCTACGAGCAGTACTTC